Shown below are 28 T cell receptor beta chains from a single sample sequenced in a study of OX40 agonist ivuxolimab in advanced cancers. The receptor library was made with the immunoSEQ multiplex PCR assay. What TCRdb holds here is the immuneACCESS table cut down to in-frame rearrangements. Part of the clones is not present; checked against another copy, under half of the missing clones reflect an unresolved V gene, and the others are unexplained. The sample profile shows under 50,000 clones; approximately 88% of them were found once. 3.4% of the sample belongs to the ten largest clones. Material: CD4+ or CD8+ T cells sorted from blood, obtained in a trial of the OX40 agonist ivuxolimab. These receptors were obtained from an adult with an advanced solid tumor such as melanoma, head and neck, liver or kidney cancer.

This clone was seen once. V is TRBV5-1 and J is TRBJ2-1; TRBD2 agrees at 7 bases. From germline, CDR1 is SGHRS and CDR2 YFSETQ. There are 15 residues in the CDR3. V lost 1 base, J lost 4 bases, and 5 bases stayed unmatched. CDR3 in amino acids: CASSLPGGLYNEQFF. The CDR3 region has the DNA TGCGCCAGCAGCTTGCCGGGAGGACTTTACAATGAGCAGTTCTTC.

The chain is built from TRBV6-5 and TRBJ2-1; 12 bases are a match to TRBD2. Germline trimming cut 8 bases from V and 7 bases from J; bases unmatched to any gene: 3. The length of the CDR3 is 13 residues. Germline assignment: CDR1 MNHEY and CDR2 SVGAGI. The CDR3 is CASVLAGGNEQFF. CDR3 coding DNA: TGTGCCAGCGTACTAGCGGGGGGAAATGAGCAGTTCTTC.

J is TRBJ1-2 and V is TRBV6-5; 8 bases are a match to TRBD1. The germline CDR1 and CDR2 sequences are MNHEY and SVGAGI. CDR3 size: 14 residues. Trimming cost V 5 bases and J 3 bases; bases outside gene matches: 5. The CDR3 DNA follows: TGTGCCAGCAGTGAACAGGGGGGAGACTATGGCTACACCTTC. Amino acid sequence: CASSEQGGDYGYTF.

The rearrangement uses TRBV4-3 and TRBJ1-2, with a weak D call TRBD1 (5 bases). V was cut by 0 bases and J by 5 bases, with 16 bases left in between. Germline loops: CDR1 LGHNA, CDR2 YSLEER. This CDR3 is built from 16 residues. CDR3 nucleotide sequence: TGCGCCAGCAGCCAAGATTGGGGCAGGTGGGGGTATGGCTACACCTTC. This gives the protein CASSQDWGRWGYGYTF.

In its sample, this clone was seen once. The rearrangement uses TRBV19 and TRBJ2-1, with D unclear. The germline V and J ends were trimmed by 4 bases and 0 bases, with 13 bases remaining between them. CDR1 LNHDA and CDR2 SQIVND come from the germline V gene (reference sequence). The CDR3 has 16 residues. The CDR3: CASSTRPAGSYNEQFF. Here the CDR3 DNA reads TGTGCCAGTAGTACAAGACCAGCTGGCTCCTACAATGAGCAGTTCTTC.

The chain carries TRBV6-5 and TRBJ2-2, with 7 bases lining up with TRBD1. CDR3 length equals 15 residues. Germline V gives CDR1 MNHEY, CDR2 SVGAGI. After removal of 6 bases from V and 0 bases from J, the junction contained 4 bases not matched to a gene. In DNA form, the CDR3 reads TGTGCCAGCAGGCTCCAGGGGGCGAACACCGGGGAGCTGTTTTTT. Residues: CASRLQGANTGELFF.

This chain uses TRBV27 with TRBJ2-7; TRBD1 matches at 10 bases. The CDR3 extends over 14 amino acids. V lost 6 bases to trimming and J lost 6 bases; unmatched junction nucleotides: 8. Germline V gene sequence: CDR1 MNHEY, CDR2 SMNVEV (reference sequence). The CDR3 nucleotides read TGTGCCAGCAGGACAGGGGGCTCAGTGAGCGAGCAGTACTTC. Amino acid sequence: CASRTGGSVSEQYF.

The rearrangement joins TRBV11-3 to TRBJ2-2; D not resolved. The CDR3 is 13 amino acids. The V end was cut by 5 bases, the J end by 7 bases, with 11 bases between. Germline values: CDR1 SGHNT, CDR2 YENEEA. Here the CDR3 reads CASSPRPGGELFF. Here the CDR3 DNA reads TGTGCCAGCAGCCCCCGTCCGGGCGGGGAGCTGTTTTTT.

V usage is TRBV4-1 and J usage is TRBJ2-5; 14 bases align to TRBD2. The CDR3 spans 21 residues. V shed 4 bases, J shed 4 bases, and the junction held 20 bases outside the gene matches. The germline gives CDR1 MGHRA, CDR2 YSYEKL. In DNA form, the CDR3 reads TGCGCCAGCAGCCGCCCTGCCACACCGGGACTAGCGGGAGCCACCATAGAGACCCAGTACTTC. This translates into CASSRPATPGLAGATIETQYF.

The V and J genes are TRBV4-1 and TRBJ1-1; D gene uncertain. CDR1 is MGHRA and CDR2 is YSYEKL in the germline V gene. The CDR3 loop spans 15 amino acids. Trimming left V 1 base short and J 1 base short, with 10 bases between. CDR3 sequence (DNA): TGCGCCAGCAGCCAAGCTGAAGACGGGAACACTGAAGCTTTCTTT. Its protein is CASSQAEDGNTEAFF.

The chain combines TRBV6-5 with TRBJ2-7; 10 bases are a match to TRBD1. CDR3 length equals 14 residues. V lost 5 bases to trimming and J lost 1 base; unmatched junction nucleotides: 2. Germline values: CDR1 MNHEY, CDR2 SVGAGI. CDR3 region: CASSPGQGSYEQYF. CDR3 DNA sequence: TGTGCCAGCAGTCCGGGACAGGGGTCCTACGAGCAGTACTTC.

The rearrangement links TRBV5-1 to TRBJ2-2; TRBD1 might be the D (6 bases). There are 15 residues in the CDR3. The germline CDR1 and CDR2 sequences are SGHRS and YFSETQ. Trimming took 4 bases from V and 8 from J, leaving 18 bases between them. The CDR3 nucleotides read TGCGCCAGCAGCCCCACAGGGACCAGGCTTGGGGAGCTGTTTTTT. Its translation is CASSPTGTRLGELFF.

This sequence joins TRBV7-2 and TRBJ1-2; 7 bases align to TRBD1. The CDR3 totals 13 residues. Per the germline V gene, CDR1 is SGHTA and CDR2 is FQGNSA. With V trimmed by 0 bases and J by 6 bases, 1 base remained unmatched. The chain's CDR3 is CASSLAGGNGYTF. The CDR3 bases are TGTGCCAGCAGCTTAGCAGGGGGCAATGGCTACACCTTC.

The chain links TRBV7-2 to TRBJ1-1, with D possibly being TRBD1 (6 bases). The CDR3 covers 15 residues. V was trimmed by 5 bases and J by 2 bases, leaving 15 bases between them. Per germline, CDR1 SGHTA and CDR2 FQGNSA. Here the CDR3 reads CASSPSGGPNTEAFF. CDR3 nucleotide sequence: TGTGCCAGCAGCCCCTCGGGGGGGCCTAACACTGAAGCTTTCTTT.

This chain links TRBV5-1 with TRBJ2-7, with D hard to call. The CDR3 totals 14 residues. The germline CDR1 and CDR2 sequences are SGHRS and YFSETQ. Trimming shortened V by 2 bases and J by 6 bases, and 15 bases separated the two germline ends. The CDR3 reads CASSFIFISGEQYF. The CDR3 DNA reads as TGCGCCAGCAGCTTTATATTCATTTCAGGCGAGCAGTACTTC.

The CDR3 loop reads CASRESPRGQDNEQFF. In DNA, the CDR3 is TGCGCCAGCCGCGAAAGTCCCAGGGGGCAGGACAATGAGCAGTTCTTC. The rearrangement joins TRBV10-1 to TRBJ2-1; 8 bases are a match to TRBD1. The J segment lost 5 bases and the V segment lost 8 bases, leaving 14 bases of the junction unmatched. Germline assignment: CDR1 WNHNN and CDR2 SYGVQD (reference sequence). The CDR3 extends over 16 amino acids.

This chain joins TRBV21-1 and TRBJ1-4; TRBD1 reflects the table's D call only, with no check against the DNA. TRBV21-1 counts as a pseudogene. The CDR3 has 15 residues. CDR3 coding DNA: TGTGCCAGCCCTGAGGGACAGCCAACTAATGAAAAACTGTTTTTT. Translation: CASPEGQPTNEKLFF.

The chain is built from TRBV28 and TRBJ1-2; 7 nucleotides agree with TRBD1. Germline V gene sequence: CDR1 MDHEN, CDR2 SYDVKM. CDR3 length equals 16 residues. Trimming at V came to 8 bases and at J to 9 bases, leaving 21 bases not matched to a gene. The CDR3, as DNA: TGTGCCAGCTGGTGGGCCGGTTGGCTAGGGACAGAGAGCTACACCTTC. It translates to CASWWAGWLGTESYTF.

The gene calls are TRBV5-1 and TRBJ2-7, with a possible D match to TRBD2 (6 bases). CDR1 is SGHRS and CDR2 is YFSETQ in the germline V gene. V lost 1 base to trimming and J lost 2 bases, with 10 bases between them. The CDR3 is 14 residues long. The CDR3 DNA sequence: TGCGCCAGCAGCTTGAATGCGGGGCCCTACGAGCAGTACTTC. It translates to CASSLNAGPYEQYF.

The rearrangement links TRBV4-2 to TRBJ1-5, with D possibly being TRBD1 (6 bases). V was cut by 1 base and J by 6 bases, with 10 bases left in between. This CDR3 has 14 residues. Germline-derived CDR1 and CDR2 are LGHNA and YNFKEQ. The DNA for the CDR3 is TGTGCCAGCAGCCAAGGTTCAGGGGTTCAGCCCCAGCATTTT. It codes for CASSQGSGVQPQHF.

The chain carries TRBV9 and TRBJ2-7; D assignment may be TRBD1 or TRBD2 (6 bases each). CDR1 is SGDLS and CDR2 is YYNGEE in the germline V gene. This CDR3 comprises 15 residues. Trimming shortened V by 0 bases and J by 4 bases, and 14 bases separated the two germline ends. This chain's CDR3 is CASSVAGGGEYEQYF. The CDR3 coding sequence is TGTGCCAGCAGCGTAGCTGGAGGGGGAGAGTACGAGCAGTACTTC.

In nucleotides, the CDR3 is TGTGCCAGCAGCCAAGAAGTCCCAGGGAGTAATGAAAAACTGTTTTTT. This encodes CASSQEVPGSNEKLFF. The chain couples TRBV4-2 to TRBJ1-4; possible D gene TRBD1, 5 bases. V was shortened by 0 bases and J by 4 bases, with 12 bases between the two germline ends. The CDR3 covers 16 residues. Germline V gene data show CDR1 as LGHNA and CDR2 as YNFKEQ.

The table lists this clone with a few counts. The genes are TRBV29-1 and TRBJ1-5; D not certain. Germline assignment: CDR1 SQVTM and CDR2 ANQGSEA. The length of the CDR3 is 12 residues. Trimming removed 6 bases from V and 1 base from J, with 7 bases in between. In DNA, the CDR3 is TGCAGCGTCCGGGAGAGCAATCAGCCCCAGCATTTT. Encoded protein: CSVRESNQPQHF.

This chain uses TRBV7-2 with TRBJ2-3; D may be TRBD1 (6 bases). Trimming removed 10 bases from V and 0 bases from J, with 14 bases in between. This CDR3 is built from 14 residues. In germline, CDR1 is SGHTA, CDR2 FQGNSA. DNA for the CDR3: TGTGCCACTGGGGGCCCACAGAGCACAGATACGCAGTATTTT. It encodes CATGGPQSTDTQYF.

The CDR3 region has the DNA TGTGCCAGCAGCTTGGCAGGGGGCTTCAATCAGCCCCAGCATTTT. Its protein is CASSLAGGFNQPQHF. The chain has TRBV7-2 and TRBJ1-5, with 8 positions matching TRBD1. The CDR3 is 15 residues long. Germline CDR1 and CDR2: SGHTA and FQGNSA. J was trimmed by 3 bases and V by 3 bases; bases with no gene match: 4.

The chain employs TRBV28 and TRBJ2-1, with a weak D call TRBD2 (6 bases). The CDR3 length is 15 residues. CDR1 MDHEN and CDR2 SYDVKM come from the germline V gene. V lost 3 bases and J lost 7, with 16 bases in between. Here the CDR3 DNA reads TGTGCCAGCAGTTTTATTCGGGAGCGCTGGAATGAGCAGTTCTTC. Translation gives CASSFIRERWNEQFF.

This chain's CDR3 is CAWSLDRDEQPQHF. The CDR3 DNA follows: TGTGCCTGGAGTCTGGACAGGGATGAGCAGCCCCAGCATTTT. The rearrangement uses TRBV30 and TRBJ1-5, with TRBD1 matching 8 bases. From germline, CDR1 is GTSNPN and CDR2 SVGIG (reference sequence). Germline trimming cut 2 bases from V and 7 bases from J; bases unmatched to any gene: 7. The CDR3 extends over 14 amino acids.

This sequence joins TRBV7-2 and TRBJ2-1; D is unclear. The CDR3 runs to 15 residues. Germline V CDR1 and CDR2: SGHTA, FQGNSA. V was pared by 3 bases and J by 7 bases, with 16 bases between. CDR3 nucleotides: TGTGCCAGCAGCTTTAGACACGAGAAGCGTAATGAGCAGTTCTTC. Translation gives CASSFRHEKRNEQFF.